Listed below are T cell receptor beta chains from one sample, sequenced in a study of cytomegalovirus exposure and HLA in healthy donors. Here immunoSEQ multiplex PCR was the method, and the copy in TCRdb shows in-frame clones only, minus some. Here the sample spans around 180,000 clones, around 80% being singletons. Material: PBMCs. These receptor sequences come from a man younger than 35 in good health and CMV-seronegative. CDR3s include the opening cysteine and the closing phenylalanine or tryptophan. The D gene is left open where the match is weak. Some rows have no size entry. The others give once, few or many, or a class for an expanded clone.

J | V | size | D | DNA | CDR3
TRBJ1-2 | TRBV6-5 | - | - | TGTGCCAGCAGTGCTGACAGGTTTTTAAACTATGGCTACACCTTC | CASSADRFLNYGYTF
TRBJ2-3 | TRBV19 | - | TRBD2 | TGTGCCAGCCGGACTAGCGGGGGCCCTACAGATACGCAGTATTTT | CASRTSGGPTDTQYF
TRBJ2-3 | TRBV6-1 | - | TRBD2 | TGTGCCAGCAGTGGAAGGCGGGGGGGCAGGACGACAGATACGCAGTATTTT | CASSGRRGGRTTDTQYF
TRBJ2-1 | TRBV14 | - | - | TGTGCCAGCAGCCAAGATCAGGGGCTTAACGAGTTCTTC | CASSQDQGLNEFF
TRBJ2-5 | TRBV6-6 | - | - | TGTGCCAGCAGTTGGCCCAGGGATTGGTACCAAGAGACCCAGTACTTC | CASSWPRDWYQETQYF
TRBJ1-5 | TRBV5-5 | - | - | TGTGCCAGCAGCCCAACCAGAGGAGAGGGGGTATGGCCCCAGCATTTT | CASSPTRGEGVWPQHF
TRBJ1-6 | TRBV6-1 | - | - | TGTGCCAGCAGTTCTCTCAGCTATAATTCACCCCTCCACTTT | CASSSLSYNSPLHF
TRBJ2-2 | TRBV5-4 | - | TRBD2 | TGTGCCAGCAGCCCCGAGGGCGGACTAGCGGGAGGGCCGGACACCGGGGAGCTGTTTTTT | CASSPEGGLAGGPDTGELFF
TRBJ2-1 | TRBV13 | - | TRBD2 | TGTGCCACCGGGATTAGGCGGGGGGGTGAGCAGTTCTTC | CATGIRRGGEQFF
TRBJ2-7 | TRBV5-4 | - | TRBD2 | TGTGCCAGCAGCCCCCCCGGGTCGGGACTAGGCTTAAACGAGCAGTACTTC | CASSPPGSGLGLNEQYF
TRBJ2-1 | TRBV21-1 | - | - | TGTGCCAGCAGCAGAGGCGGACTAGCGGAGCCGTACAATGAGCAGTTCTTC | CASSRGGLAEPYNEQFF
TRBJ2-6 | TRBV15 | - | TRBD1 | TGTGCCACCAGAGCGATGGACAGGGGAGGCTCTGGGGCCAACGTCCTGACTTTC | CATRAMDRGGSGANVLTF
TRBJ1-1 | TRBV7-2 | - | - | TGTGCCGGTCGACGGGAAGTGGGGACTGAAGCTTTCTTT | CAGRREVGTEAFF
TRBJ1-5 | TRBV11-2 | - | - | TGTGCCAGCAGCGCGACAGCCGGAAGTTTTCAGCCCCAGCATTTT | CASSATAGSFQPQHF
TRBJ2-7 | TRBV14 | - | TRBD1 | TGTGCCAGCAGCCATCCACAGGGGATAGGGGCCTACGAGCAGTACTTC | CASSHPQGIGAYEQYF
TRBJ2-7 | TRBV19 | - | TRBD1 | TGTGCCAGTAGTATAGGCCAACAGGGGGCAAAGCAGTACTTC | CASSIGQQGAKQYF
TRBJ2-7 | TRBV4-3 | once | TRBD1 | TGCGCCAGCAGCCAGTTATATGGGACAGGGGGCTTCTACGAGCAGTACTTC | CASSQLYGTGGFYEQYF
TRBJ1-5 | TRBV29-1 | - | TRBD1 | TGCAGCGTGAGACAGGGTCTAAATCAGCCCCAGCATTTT | CSVRQGLNQPQHF
TRBJ1-6 | TRBV5-1 | - | TRBD1 | TGCGCCAGCAGCTTCAGGACAGGGGGGATAAATTCACCCCTCCACTTT | CASSFRTGGINSPLHF
TRBJ1-2 | TRBV4-1 | - | - | TGCGCCAGCAGCCAAGACCCCGGAAACAGGGTCCCCCTCAGCTATGGCTACACCTTC | CASSQDPGNRVPLSYGYTF
TRBJ2-3 | TRBV5-4 | - | - | TGTGCCAGCAGCTTGAGGCAGGGGATGGATACGCAGTATTTT | CASSLRQGMDTQYF
TRBJ2-1 | TRBV9 | - | TRBD2 | TGTGCCAGCAGCGGCGGACCCGGGACTAGCGGGGAGAGATACAATGAGCAGTTCTTC | CASSGGPGTSGERYNEQFF
TRBJ2-7 | TRBV16 | - | - | TGTGCCAGCAGCCAATTCCGCAGGACCTACGAGCAGTACTTC | CASSQFRRTYEQYF
TRBJ2-2 | TRBV18 | - | - | TGTGCCAGCTCAGGGGGACACCCTGCGAACACCGGGGAGCTGTTTTTT | CASSGGHPANTGELFF
TRBJ1-4 | TRBV29-1 | - | - | TGCAGCGTAGCCGTGGGCACAGCAACTAATGAAAAACTGTTTTTT | CSVAVGTATNEKLFF
TRBJ1-6 | TRBV9 | - | TRBD1 | TGTGCCAGCAGCGCCGGGACAGGATTGGAATCACCCCTCCACTTT | CASSAGTGLESPLHF
TRBJ2-7 | TRBV29-1 | - | - | TGCAGCGTTGGGGGCAACACCTACGAGCAGTACTTC | CSVGGNTYEQYF
TRBJ2-5 | TRBV5-1 | once | - | TGCGCCAGCAGCTCCTCGGGTCTTCAAGAGACCCAGTACTTC | CASSSSGLQETQYF
TRBJ2-3 | TRBV9 | - | TRBD2 | TGTGCCAGCAGCGGCCGACTAGCGGGGGGCACAGATACGCAGTATTTT | CASSGRLAGGTDTQYF
TRBJ2-7 | TRBV6-5 | - | TRBD2 | TGTGCCAGCAGTTACGGCAGGGGACTAGCGGACGAGCAGTACTTC | CASSYGRGLADEQYF
TRBJ2-7 | TRBV4-3 | - | TRBD2 | TGCGCCAGCAGCTCCGGACTAGCGGGGATGTACGAGCAGTACTTC | CASSSGLAGMYEQYF
TRBJ1-2 | TRBV2 | - | - | TGTGCCAGCGAGGATCCGACAGCTAACTATGGCTACACCTTC | CASEDPTANYGYTF
TRBJ1-4 | TRBV2 | - | TRBD1 | TGTGCCAGCAGTGGAAGGGACAGCCATTGGGGTGAAAAACTGTTTTTT | CASSGRDSHWGEKLFF
TRBJ2-5 | TRBV7-8 | - | TRBD2 | TGTGCCAGCAGCTTAGCGCTTCGGGGGGAGCAGTACTTC | CASSLALRGEQYF
TRBJ2-3 | TRBV5-1 | - | TRBD2 | TGCGCCAGCAGCTGGGGGATAGCGGGCAGCACAGATACGCAGTATTTT | CASSWGIAGSTDTQYF
TRBJ2-3 | TRBV7-2 | once | - | TGTGCCAGCAGCCCCAGGACACAGGATACGCAGTATTTT | CASSPRTQDTQYF
TRBJ2-1 | TRBV9 | - | TRBD2 | TGTGCCAGCAGCGTAGTTGGGGCGGGAGGCTCCCCCGACAATGAGCAGTTCTTC | CASSVVGAGGSPDNEQFF
TRBJ2-7 | TRBV18 | - | TRBD1 | TGTGCCAGCTCACTCGGGACAGGGCAGGAGCAGTACTTC | CASSLGTGQEQYF
TRBJ2-2 | TRBV19 | - | TRBD2 | TGTGCCACGGGAGAACTAGCGGGGGGGCTAGGGGAGCTGTTTTTT | CATGELAGGLGELFF
TRBJ2-2 | TRBV7-2 | - | - | TGTGCCAGCAGCCTCGGGGCGAACACCGGGGAGCTGTTTTTT | CASSLGANTGELFF
TRBJ1-2 | TRBV27 | - | TRBD1 | TGTGCCAGCAGTCCCGGGACAGGGTATGGCTACACCTTC | CASSPGTGYGYTF